These 18 T cell receptor beta chains were sequenced from one sample in a study of blood T cell repertoires in COVID-19. Repertoires were generated with immunoSEQ multiplex PCR, while TCRdb's copy carries only in-frame clones and drops some. The sample gives tens of thousands of clones, 60% to 85% of which show up once; about 24% is in the top ten. Sequences were obtained from peripheral blood. These receptors came from a human donor in a cohort sampled during active COVID-19.

This rearrangement joins TRBV5-6 to TRBJ1-2; a weak D match, TRBD1 (6 bases). The germline V gene encodes CDR1 SGHDT and CDR2 YYEEEE. The CDR3 has 14 residues. V lost 0 bases, J lost 5 bases, and 11 bases lay in between. The CDR3 sequence is CASSLGSGAYGYTF. DNA of the CDR3: TGTGCCAGCAGCTTGGGCTCAGGGGCGTATGGCTACACCTTC.

This chain connects TRBV3-1 (or the pseudogene TRBV3-2) to TRBJ2-7, with TRBD2 matching 12 bases. Trimming removed 4 bases from V and 5 bases from J; junction bases left unmatched: 3. This CDR3 has 14 residues. The V gene's germline CDR1 is LGHDT and CDR2 YNNKEL (reference sequence). The CDR3 DNA reads as TGTGCCAGCAGCCTGACTAGCGGGAGTGACGAGCAGTACTTC. Translating gives CASSLTSGSDEQYF.

The genes are TRBV18 and TRBJ1-1, with 7 bases aligning to TRBD1. J gave up 0 bases and V 4 bases, and 2 bases lay outside the gene matches. Germline assignment: CDR1 KGHSH and CDR2 LQKENI. The CDR3 covers 14 residues. CDR3 protein: CASSRDSMNTEAFF. CDR3 nucleotide sequence: TGTGCCAGCTCACGGGACAGCATGAACACTGAAGCTTTCTTT.

The chain employs TRBV20-1 and TRBJ2-7; D not resolved. V lost 3 bases to trimming and J lost 5 bases, with 8 bases between them. The CDR3 extends over 11 amino acids. Germline V CDR1 and CDR2: DFQATT, SNEGSKA (reference sequence). CDR3 bases: TGCAGTGCTAGCCTCGGAGACGAGCAGTACTTC. It encodes CSASLGDEQYF.

The rearrangement joins TRBV18 to TRBJ2-3, with TRBD1 identical over 7 bases. Unmatched junction bases numbered 6, after V lost 5 bases and J lost 4 bases. Per the germline V gene, CDR1 is KGHSH and CDR2 is LQKENI. This CDR3 is 14 amino acids long. The CDR3 DNA reads TGTGCCAGCTCAGCGTCAGGGACAGCAGATACGCAGTATTTT. This encodes CASSASGTADTQYF.

The rearrangement uses TRBV24-1 and TRBJ2-1, with D possibly being TRBD1 (6 bases). Trimming stripped 0 bases from V and 3 bases from J, with 17 bases between. The CDR3 runs 18 residues. The germline CDR1 and CDR2 sequences are KGHDR and SFDVKD. Here the CDR3 reads CATSDLQDRKRIYNEQFF. CDR3 coding DNA: TGTGCCACCAGTGATTTGCAGGACAGAAAAAGGATCTACAATGAGCAGTTCTTC.

A single count supports this clone. The chain combines TRBV28 with TRBJ2-3; weak D call: TRBD2 (6 bases). The CDR3 loop spans 15 amino acids. Germline V gives CDR1 MDHEN, CDR2 SYDVKM. Trimming removed 7 bases at V and 5 bases at J, with 19 bases between. Here the CDR3 reads CASTPQSGRIDTQYF. The DNA for the CDR3 is TGTGCCAGCACCCCCCAATCCGGGAGAATAGATACGCAGTATTTT.

This chain uses TRBV7-8 with TRBJ2-3; the match to TRBD2 covers 7 bases. This CDR3 has 15 amino acids. Trimming cost V 2 bases and J 2 bases; bases outside gene matches: 4. CDR1 and CDR2 from the germline V gene are SGHVS and FQNEAQ. The CDR3 loop is CASSLSGLYTDTQYF. The CDR3 DNA is TGTGCCAGCAGCTTATCGGGACTATACACAGATACGCAGTATTTT.

This clone was found a few times. J is TRBJ1-6 and V is TRBV11-2; D gene uncertain. CDR3 length: 13 amino acids. CDR1 is SGHAT, CDR2 FQNNGV, per germline. Trimming took 1 base from V and 10 from J, leaving 8 bases between them. Written as DNA, the CDR3 is TGTGCCAGCAGCTTAGGATCGCGCTCACCCCTCCACTTT. It specifies CASSLGSRSPLHF.

The rearrangement links TRBV7-2 to TRBJ1-5; unclear D gene. The germline CDR1 and CDR2 sequences are SGHTA and FQGNSA. There are 14 residues in the CDR3. With 1 base removed from V and 9 bases from J, the gap between germline ends came to 13 bases. CDR3 sequence reads: CASSLVGAGRPQHF. CDR3 sequence (DNA): TGTGCCAGCAGCTTAGTGGGCGCTGGCCGGCCCCAGCATTTT.

This rearrangement joins TRBV6-5 to TRBJ2-3; 8 nucleotides align to TRBD2. The CDR3 length is 14 residues. V lost 5 bases to trimming and J lost 3 bases; unmatched junction nucleotides: 4. Germline CDR1 is MNHEY and CDR2 is SVGAGI. CDR3 loop: CASSRSGATDTQYF. The CDR3 DNA sequence: TGTGCCAGCAGTCGTAGCGGGGCGACAGATACGCAGTATTTT.

This clone was seen just once. The chain couples TRBV2 to TRBJ2-5, with 9 bases that match TRBD2. The J segment lost 5 bases and the V segment lost 2 bases, leaving 6 bases of the junction unmatched. This CDR3 contains 15 residues. Per the germline V gene, CDR1 is SNHLY and CDR2 is FYNNEI. The CDR3 loop is CASSETGLALETQYF. CDR3 DNA sequence: TGTGCCAGCAGTGAAACGGGACTAGCCCTGGAGACCCAGTACTTC.

V is TRBV28 and J is TRBJ2-7; TRBD2 is a possible D gene (5 bases). The germline V gene encodes CDR1 MDHEN and CDR2 SYDVKM. The CDR3 is 14 amino acids. The ends were cut back, 8 bases at V and 3 bases at J, with 17 bases in the middle. The CDR3 here is CASQGGRSGYEQYF. The CDR3 DNA is TGTGCCAGCCAAGGTGGGAGATCGGGCTACGAGCAGTACTTC.

The gene calls are TRBV7-2 and TRBJ2-1; 8 bases agree with TRBD1. Germline V gives CDR1 SGHTA, CDR2 FQGNSA. The CDR3 is 13 residues long. The J segment lost 15 bases and the V segment lost 3 bases, leaving 10 bases of the junction unmatched. The CDR3 bases are TGTGCCAGCAGCTTGGCCTCCACAGGGGGGCGGTTCTTC. It encodes CASSLASTGGRFF. The full variable domain, with the rest looked up from reference TRBV7-2 and TRBJ2-1, is GAGVSQSPSNKVTEKGKDVELRCDPISGHTALYWYRQSLGQGLEFLIYFQGNSAPDKSGLPSDRFSAERTGGSVSTLTIQRTQQEDSAVYLCASSLASTGGRFFGPGTRLTVL.

This clone was counted a single time. The chain combines TRBV2 with TRBJ1-1, with TRBD1 identical over 8 bases. This CDR3 is built from 14 residues. With 3 bases clipped from V and 4 bases from J, the junction kept 4 bases outside the gene matches. The V gene's germline CDR1 is SNHLY and CDR2 FYNNEI. The CDR3 reads CASSEQGARTEAFF. For the CDR3, the DNA is TGTGCCAGCAGTGAGCAGGGGGCGCGCACTGAAGCTTTCTTT.

The J gene is TRBJ2-7, the V gene TRBV10-3; 8 bases match TRBD1. The CDR3 loop spans 16 amino acids. CDR1 is ENHRY and CDR2 is SYGVKD in the germline V gene. The trim removed 0 bases at V and 5 bases at J, leaving 9 bases unmatched. The CDR3: CAISESGRGRRNEQYF. In DNA form, the CDR3 reads TGTGCCATCAGTGAGTCTGGCAGGGGGCGCAGGAACGAGCAGTACTTC.

The chain combines TRBV5-1 with TRBJ1-1, with TRBD1 as a possible D gene (6 bases). CDR1 SGHRS and CDR2 YFSETQ come from the germline V gene. The germline V and J ends were trimmed by 4 bases and 2 bases, with 18 bases remaining between them. The CDR3 is 16 residues long. The CDR3 region has the DNA TGCGCCAGCAGCAAAAGCCGGGACATTCTAAACACTGAAGCTTTCTTT. Its translation is CASSKSRDILNTEAFF. The complete variable domain, with remaining parts taken from reference TRBV5-1 and TRBJ1-1, reads KAGVTQTPRYLIKTRGQQVTLSCSPISGHRSVSWYQQTPGQGLQFLFEYFSETQRNKGNFPGRFSGRQFSNSRSEMNVSTLELGDSALYLCASSKSRDILNTEAFFGQGTRLTVV.

This chain links TRBV4-1 with TRBJ1-6; D perhaps matches TRBD1 (5 bases). CDR3 length: 17 residues. The germline V and J ends were trimmed by 0 bases and 8 bases, with 17 bases remaining between them. From germline, CDR1 is MGHRA and CDR2 YSYEKL. The CDR3 bases are TGCGCCAGCAGCCAAGATTTGCGCGGCAGGGTAGATTCACCCCTCCACTTT. This translates into CASSQDLRGRVDSPLHF.